A single T cell receptor (beta chain) is shown here with its context. Its antigen remains unknown. These data belong to a study of PD-L1 blockade in urothelial cancer. About the study: Twenty-five of the 29 patients were men with bladder-origin urothelial cancer. Study-level points and caveats: Lower pretreatment blood TCR clonality, under the median, predicted better survival, researchers reported.

Time point defined: pretreatment peripheral blood. Method: immunoSEQ multiplex PCR; TCRdb's copy keeps in-frame clones and lacks some. This sample has approximately 51,000 clones, with around 83% found just once. The CDR3 contains 14 residues. V lost 2 bases and J lost 1; bases outside the gene matches: 2. Germline V gene sequence: CDR1 MGHRA, CDR2 YSYEKL. The receptor was derived from a man in his sixties with urothelial cancer. The chain links TRBV4-1 to TRBJ2-7; 7 bases are a match to TRBD1. The sample consisted of PBMCs, taken around atezolizumab (anti-PD-L1) treatment. The CDR3 loop reads CASSQNRGSYEQYF. The CDR3 DNA sequence: TGCGCCAGCAGCCAAAACAGGGGATCCTACGAGCAGTACTTC.